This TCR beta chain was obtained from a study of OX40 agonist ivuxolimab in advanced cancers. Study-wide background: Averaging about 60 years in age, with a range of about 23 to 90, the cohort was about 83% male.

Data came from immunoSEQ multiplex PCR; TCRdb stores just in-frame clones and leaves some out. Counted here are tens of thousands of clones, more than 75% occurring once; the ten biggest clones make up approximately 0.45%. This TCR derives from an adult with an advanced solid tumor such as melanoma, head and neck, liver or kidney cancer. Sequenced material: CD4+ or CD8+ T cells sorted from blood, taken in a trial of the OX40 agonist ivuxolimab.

This CDR3 is CASSPTLNHEQYF. The CDR3 DNA is TGTGCCAGCAGCCCGACCTTGAACCACGAGCAGTACTTC. V is TRBV5-5 and J is TRBJ2-7; the D is unclear. Trimming stripped 4 bases from V and 5 bases from J, with 13 bases between. Per the germline V gene, CDR1 is SGHKS and CDR2 is YYEKEE (reference sequence). This CDR3 has 13 residues. Complete variable domain (other parts from reference TRBV5-5 and TRBJ2-7): DAGVTQSPTHLIKTRGQQVTLRCSPISGHKSVSWYQQVLGQGPQFIFQYYEKEERGRGNFPDRFSARQFPNYSSELNVNALLLGDSALYLCASSPTLNHEQYFGPGTRLTVT.